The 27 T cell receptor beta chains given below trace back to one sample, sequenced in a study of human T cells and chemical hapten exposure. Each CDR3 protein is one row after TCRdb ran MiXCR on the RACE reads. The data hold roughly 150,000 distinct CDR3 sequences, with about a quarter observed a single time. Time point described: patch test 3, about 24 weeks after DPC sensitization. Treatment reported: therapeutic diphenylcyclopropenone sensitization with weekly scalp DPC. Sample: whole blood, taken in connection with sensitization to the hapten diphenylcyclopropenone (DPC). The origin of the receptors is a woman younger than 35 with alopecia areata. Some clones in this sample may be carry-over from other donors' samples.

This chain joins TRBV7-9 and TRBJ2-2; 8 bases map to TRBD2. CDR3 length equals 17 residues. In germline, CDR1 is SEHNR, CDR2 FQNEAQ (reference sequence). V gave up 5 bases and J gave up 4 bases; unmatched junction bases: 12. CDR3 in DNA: TGTGCCAGCAGCCTTGTCTCAGTGCGGGAGGCCACCGGGGAGCTGTTTTTT. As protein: CASSLVSVREATGELFF.

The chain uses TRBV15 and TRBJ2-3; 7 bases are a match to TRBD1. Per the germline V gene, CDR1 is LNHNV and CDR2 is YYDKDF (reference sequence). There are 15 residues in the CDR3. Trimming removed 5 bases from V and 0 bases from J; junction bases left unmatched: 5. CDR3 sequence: CATSDRESSTDTQYF. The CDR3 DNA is TGTGCCACCAGCGACAGGGAGAGTAGCACAGATACGCAGTATTTT.

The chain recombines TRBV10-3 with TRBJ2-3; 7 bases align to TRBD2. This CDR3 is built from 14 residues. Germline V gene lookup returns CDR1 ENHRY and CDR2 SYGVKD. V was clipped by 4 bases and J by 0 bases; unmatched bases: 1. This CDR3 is CAISASGSTDTQYF. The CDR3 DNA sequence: TGTGCCATCAGTGCTAGCGGAAGCACAGATACGCAGTATTTT.

Here the CDR3 reads CSARFGQETQYF. Here the CDR3 DNA reads TGCAGTGCTAGATTCGGGCAAGAGACCCAGTACTTC. The rearrangement uses TRBV20-1 and TRBJ2-5; D ambiguous. V was trimmed by 2 bases and J by 2 bases, leaving 6 bases between them. The CDR3 is 12 residues long. Germline V gene lookup returns CDR1 DFQATT and CDR2 SNEGSKA (reference sequence).

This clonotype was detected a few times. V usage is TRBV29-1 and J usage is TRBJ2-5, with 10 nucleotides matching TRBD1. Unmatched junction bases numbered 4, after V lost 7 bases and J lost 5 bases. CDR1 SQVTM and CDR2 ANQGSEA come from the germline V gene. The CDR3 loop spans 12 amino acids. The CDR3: CSAGQGHETQYF. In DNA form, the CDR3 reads TGCAGCGCGGGACAGGGGCACGAGACCCAGTACTTC. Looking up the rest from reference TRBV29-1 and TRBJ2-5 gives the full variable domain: SAVISQKPSRDICQRGTSLTIQCQVDSQVTMMFWYRQQPGQSLTLIATANQGSEATYESGFVIDKFPISRPNLTFSTLTVSNMSPEDSSIYLCSAGQGHETQYFGPGTRLLVL.

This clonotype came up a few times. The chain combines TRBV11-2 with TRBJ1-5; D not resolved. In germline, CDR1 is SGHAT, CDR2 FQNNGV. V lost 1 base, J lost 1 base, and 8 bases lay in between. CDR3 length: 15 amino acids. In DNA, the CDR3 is TGTGCCAGCAGCTTAGGGCCCTACAGCAATCAGCCCCAGCATTTT. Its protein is CASSLGPYSNQPQHF.

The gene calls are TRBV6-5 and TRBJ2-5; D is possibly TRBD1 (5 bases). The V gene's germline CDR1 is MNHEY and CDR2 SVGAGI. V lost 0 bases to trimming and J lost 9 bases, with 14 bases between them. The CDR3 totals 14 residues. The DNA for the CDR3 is TGTGCCAGCAGTTACTCTCCCCAGGGATTGGCCCAGTACTTC. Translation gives CASSYSPQGLAQYF.

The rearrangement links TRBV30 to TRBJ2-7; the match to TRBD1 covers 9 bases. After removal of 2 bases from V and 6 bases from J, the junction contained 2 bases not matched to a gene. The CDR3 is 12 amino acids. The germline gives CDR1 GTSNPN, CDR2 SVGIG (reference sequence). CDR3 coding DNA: TGTGCCTGGAGTCTACAGGGGGCCGAGCAGTACTTC. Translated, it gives CAWSLQGAEQYF.

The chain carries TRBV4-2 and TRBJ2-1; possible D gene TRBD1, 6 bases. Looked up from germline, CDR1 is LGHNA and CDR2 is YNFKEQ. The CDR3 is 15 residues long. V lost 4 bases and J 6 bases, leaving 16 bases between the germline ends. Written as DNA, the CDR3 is TGTGCCAGCAGCCCCCCAGGGGATGCGGGCAATGAGCAGTTCTTC. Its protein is CASSPPGDAGNEQFF.

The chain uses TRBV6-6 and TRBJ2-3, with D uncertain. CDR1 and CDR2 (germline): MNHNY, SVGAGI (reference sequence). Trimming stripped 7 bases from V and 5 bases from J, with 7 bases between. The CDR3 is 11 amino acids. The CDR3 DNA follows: TGTGCCAGCAACCGAAAAGATACGCAGTATTTT. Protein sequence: CASNRKDTQYF.

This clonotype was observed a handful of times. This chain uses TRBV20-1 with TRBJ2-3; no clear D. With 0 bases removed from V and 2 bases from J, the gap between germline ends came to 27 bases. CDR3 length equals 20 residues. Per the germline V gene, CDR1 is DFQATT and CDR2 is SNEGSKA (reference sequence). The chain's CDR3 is CSARDVHRRSIVPITDTQYF. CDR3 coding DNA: TGCAGTGCTAGAGATGTACACCGCCGAAGCATCGTCCCTATCACAGATACGCAGTATTTT.

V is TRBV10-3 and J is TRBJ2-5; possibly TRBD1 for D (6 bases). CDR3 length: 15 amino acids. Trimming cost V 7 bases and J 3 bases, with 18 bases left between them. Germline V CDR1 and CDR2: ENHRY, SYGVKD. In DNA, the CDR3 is TGTGCCATCAAGGCTTCCCCAAACAGGGAAGAGACCCAGTACTTC. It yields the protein CAIKASPNREETQYF.

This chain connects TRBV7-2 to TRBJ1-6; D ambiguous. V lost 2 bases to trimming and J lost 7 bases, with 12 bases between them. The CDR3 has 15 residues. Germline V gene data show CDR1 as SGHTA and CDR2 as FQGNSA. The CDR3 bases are TGTGCCAGCAGCTTAAAACCGGCCCTAAATTCACCCCTCCACTTT. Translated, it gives CASSLKPALNSPLHF.

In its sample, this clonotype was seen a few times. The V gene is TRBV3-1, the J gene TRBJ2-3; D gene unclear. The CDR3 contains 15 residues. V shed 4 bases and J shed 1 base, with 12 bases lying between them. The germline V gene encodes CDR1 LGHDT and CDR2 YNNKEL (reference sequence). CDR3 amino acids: CASSRARPGTDTQYF. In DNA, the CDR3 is TGTGCCAGCAGCCGGGCCCGACCGGGCACAGATACGCAGTATTTT.

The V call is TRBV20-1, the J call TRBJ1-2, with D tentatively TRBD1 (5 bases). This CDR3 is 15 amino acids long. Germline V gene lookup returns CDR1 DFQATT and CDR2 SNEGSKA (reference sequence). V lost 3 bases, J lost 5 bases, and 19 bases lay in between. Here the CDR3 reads CSARVPRQGEYGYTF. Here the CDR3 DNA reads TGCAGTGCTAGGGTCCCGCGTCAAGGGGAGTATGGCTACACCTTC.

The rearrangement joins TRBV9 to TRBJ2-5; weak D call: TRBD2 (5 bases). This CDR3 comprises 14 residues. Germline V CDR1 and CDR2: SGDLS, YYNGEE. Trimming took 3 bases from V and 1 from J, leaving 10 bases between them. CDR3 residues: CASSAGEIQETQYF. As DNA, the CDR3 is TGTGCCAGCAGCGCCGGGGAAATCCAAGAGACCCAGTACTTC.

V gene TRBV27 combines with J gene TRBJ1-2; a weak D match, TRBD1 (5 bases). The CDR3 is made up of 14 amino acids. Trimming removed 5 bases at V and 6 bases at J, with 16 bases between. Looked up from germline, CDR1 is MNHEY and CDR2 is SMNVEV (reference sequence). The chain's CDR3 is CASSLYGGNHGYTF. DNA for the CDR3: TGTGCCAGCAGTCTCTATGGGGGGAACCATGGCTACACCTTC.

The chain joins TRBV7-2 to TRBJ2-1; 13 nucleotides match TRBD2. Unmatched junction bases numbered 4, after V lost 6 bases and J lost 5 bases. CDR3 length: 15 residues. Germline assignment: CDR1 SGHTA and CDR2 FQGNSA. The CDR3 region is CASRTSGGPHNEQFF. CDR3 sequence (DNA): TGTGCCAGCAGGACTAGCGGGGGGCCACACAATGAGCAGTTCTTC.

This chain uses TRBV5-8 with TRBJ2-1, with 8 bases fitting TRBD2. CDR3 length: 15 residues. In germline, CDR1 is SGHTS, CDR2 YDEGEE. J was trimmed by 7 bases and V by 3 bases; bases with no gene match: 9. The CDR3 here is CASSYGLASWNEQFF. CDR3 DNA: TGTGCCAGCAGCTATGGACTAGCATCGTGGAATGAGCAGTTCTTC.

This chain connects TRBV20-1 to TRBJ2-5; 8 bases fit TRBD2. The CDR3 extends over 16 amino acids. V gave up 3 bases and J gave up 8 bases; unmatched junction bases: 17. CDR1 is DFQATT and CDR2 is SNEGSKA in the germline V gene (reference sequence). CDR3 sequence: CSASPISGDPVGTQYF. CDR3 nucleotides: TGCAGTGCTAGTCCTATTAGCGGGGACCCGGTAGGAACCCAGTACTTC.

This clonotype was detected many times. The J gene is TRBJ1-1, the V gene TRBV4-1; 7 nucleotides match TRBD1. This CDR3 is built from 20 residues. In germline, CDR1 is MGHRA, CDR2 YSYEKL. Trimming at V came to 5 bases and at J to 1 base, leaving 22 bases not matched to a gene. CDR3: CASSERKPLGQLWGNTEAFF. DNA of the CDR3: TGCGCCAGCAGCGAAAGGAAACCACTGGGACAGCTTTGGGGGAACACTGAAGCTTTCTTT.

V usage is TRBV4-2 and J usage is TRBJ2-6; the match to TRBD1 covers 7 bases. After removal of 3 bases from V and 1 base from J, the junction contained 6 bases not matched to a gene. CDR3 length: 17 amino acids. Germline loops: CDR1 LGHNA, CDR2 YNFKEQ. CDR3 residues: CASSQTGSGSGANVLTF. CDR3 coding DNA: TGTGCCAGCAGCCAGACAGGGAGTGGGTCTGGGGCCAACGTCCTGACTTTC.

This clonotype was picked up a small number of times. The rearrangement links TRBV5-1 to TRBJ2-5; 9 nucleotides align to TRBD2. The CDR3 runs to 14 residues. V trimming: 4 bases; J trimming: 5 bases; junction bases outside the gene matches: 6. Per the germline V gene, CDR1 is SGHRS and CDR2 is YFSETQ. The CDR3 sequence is CASSTGLAEETQYF. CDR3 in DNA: TGCGCCAGCAGCACGGGACTAGCCGAGGAGACCCAGTACTTC.

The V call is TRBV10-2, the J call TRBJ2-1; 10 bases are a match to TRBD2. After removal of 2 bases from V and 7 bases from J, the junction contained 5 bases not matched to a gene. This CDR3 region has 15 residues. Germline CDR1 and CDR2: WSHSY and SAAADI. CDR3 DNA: TGCGCCAGCAGTGAGCTAGCGGGGGTCCTGAATGAGCAGTTCTTC. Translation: CASSELAGVLNEQFF.

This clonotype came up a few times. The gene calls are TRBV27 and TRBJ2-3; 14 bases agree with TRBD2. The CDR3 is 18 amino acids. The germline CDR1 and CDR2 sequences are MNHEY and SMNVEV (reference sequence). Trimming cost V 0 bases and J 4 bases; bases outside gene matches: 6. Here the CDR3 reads CASSLSKGLAGAADTQYF. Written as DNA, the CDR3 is TGTGCCAGCAGTTTATCGAAGGGACTAGCGGGAGCAGCAGATACGCAGTATTTT.

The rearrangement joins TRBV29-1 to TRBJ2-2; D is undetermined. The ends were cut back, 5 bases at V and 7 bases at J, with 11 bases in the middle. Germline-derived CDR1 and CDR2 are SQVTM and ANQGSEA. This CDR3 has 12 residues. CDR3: CSVREGNGELFF. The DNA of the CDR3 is TGCAGCGTTAGGGAAGGGAACGGGGAGCTGTTTTTT.

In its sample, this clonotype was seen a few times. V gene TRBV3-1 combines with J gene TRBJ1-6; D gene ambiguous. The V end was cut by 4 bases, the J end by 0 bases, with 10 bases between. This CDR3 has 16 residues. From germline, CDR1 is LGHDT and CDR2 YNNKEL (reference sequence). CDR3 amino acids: CASSPGAFSYNSPLHF. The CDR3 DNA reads TGTGCCAGCAGCCCAGGAGCATTCTCCTATAATTCACCCCTCCACTTT.